What follows are 25 T cell receptor beta chains derived from one specimen sequenced in a study of T cell repertoires in cytomegalovirus infection. These receptors' antigens are unknown. MiXCR was run by TCRdb on the reads, yielding one entry per CDR3 protein. Here the sample spans about 770,000 distinct CDR3 sequences, 25% to 30% being singletons. This material consisted of cultured CD8+ T cells from PBMCs, taken from culture after CMV antigen stimulation. These receptors all come from a human donor in good health (CMV status not recorded). Some clones in this sample may be carry-over from other donors' samples.

This clonotype has more than one count but fewer than ten. V usage is TRBV7-2 and J usage is TRBJ2-1; 7 bases are shared with TRBD2. Looked up from germline, CDR1 is SGHTA and CDR2 is FQGNSA. The CDR3 is made up of 15 amino acids. The J segment lost 3 bases and the V segment lost 4 bases, leaving 6 bases of the junction unmatched. CDR3 sequence (DNA): TGTGCCAGCAGCTCCCCAGCGGGGTTCTACAATGAGCAGTTCTTC. It specifies CASSSPAGFYNEQFF. The variable domain in full, completed from reference TRBV7-2 and TRBJ2-1, reads GAGVSQSPSNKVTEKGKDVELRCDPISGHTALYWYRQSLGQGLEFLIYFQGNSAPDKSGLPSDRFSAERTGGSVSTLTIQRTQQEDSAVYLCASSSPAGFYNEQFFGPGTRLTVL.

This clonotype turned up a few times. Here the CDR3 DNA reads TGTGCCAGCAGCCCCAACAGGGGGCGTGTTGGAAACACCATATATTTT. It yields the protein CASSPNRGRVGNTIYF. V usage is TRBV7-9 and J usage is TRBJ1-3; 9 bases match TRBD1. Germline CDR1 reads SEHNR; CDR2 reads FQNEAQ (reference sequence). V shed 5 bases and J 3 bases; nucleotides not matched to a gene: 8. This CDR3 is 16 amino acids long.

This clonotype was seen ten or more times. The rearrangement links TRBV11-2 to TRBJ1-1; D gene unclear. The CDR3 has 16 amino acids. Germline V gives CDR1 SGHAT, CDR2 FQNNGV. Trimming removed 5 bases at V and 1 base at J, with 17 bases between. CDR3 protein: CASSLLYKGPNTEAFF. For the CDR3, the DNA is TGTGCCAGCAGCCTTCTATATAAAGGACCGAACACTGAAGCTTTCTTT.

The chain is built from TRBV4-3 and TRBJ2-2; the D gene is possibly TRBD1 (6 bases). V was trimmed by 0 bases and J by 6 bases, leaving 23 bases between them. Germline values: CDR1 LGHNA, CDR2 YSLEER. CDR3 size: 19 residues. In DNA, the CDR3 is TGCGCCAGCAGCCAAGATCTCACGCAGCCGAGGGGGAATCCCGGGGAGCTGTTTTTT. Its protein is CASSQDLTQPRGNPGELFF.

The V call is TRBV7-8, the J call TRBJ2-7; 10 nucleotides line up with TRBD1. This CDR3 has 15 residues. CDR1 and CDR2 (germline): SGHVS, FQNEAQ. Unmatched junction bases numbered 5, after V lost 3 bases and J lost 3 bases. The CDR3 DNA reads as TGTGCCAGCAGCTTGGGACAGGGGTATATCTACGAGCAGTACGTC. It encodes CASSLGQGYIYEQYV.

At least ten counts were recorded for this clonotype. The rearrangement joins TRBV12-3 or TRBV12-4 to TRBJ2-7; the match to TRBD1 covers 8 bases. The CDR3 sequence is 14 residues long. Trimming took 5 bases from V and 4 from J; bases not matched to a gene: 7. The CDR3 sequence: CASSPGTGIYEQYV. CDR3 nucleotide sequence: TGTGCCAGCAGTCCCGGGACAGGAATATACGAGCAGTACGTC.

This chain uses TRBV2 with TRBJ2-3; D is uncertain. Germline V gene sequence: CDR1 SNHLY, CDR2 FYNNEI. CDR3 length: 15 amino acids. Trimming cost V 1 base and J 2 bases, with 10 bases left between them. The CDR3 region has the DNA TGTGCCAGCAGTGAAGGATGGGTGCCCACAGATACGCAGTATTTT. It is translated as CASSEGWVPTDTQYF.

This clonotype occurred a few times. V usage is TRBV6-2 or TRBV6-3 and J usage is TRBJ2-7; a possible D gene is TRBD2 (7 bases). This CDR3 is 14 amino acids long. The germline V gene has CDR1 MNHEY and CDR2 SVGEGT. Trimming left V 4 bases short and J 3 bases short, with 13 bases between. The CDR3: CASSLSGGLYEQYV. The CDR3 region has the DNA TGTGCCAGCAGTTTATCCGGGGGGCTCTACGAGCAGTACGTC.

The chain uses TRBV10-3 and TRBJ2-5; a weak D match, TRBD1 (5 bases). This CDR3 has 14 residues. Germline values: CDR1 ENHRY, CDR2 SYGVKD. The ends were cut back, 2 bases at V and 6 bases at J, with 13 bases in the middle. CDR3 DNA: TGTGCCATCAGTGAGCCCGGCAGGGAACAGACCCAGTACTTC. This encodes CAISEPGREQTQYF.

This chain's CDR3 is CASSWGTSTDTQYF. The CDR3 DNA reads TGTGCCAGCAGCTGGGGAACTAGCACAGATACGCAGTATTTT. V and J are TRBV28 and TRBJ2-3, with D unresolved. Trimming pared 6 bases from V and 0 bases from J, leaving 10 bases between. The CDR3 extends over 14 amino acids. CDR1 is MDHEN and CDR2 is SYDVKM in the germline V gene.

The chain carries TRBV7-9 and TRBJ1-3, with D maybe TRBD1 (5 bases). Trimming stripped 6 bases from V and 0 bases from J, with 15 bases between. Per germline, CDR1 SEHNR and CDR2 FQNEAQ (reference sequence). CDR3 length: 16 residues. CDR3 nucleotide sequence: TGTGCCAGCAGACCGGGACTCACTTCCTCTGGAAACACCATATATTTT. The encoded protein is CASRPGLTSSGNTIYF.

The rearrangement uses TRBV12-3 or TRBV12-4 and TRBJ2-5; D gene uncertain. Trimming pared 6 bases from V and 5 bases from J, leaving 7 bases between. The CDR3 loop spans 11 amino acids. CDR3 in DNA: TGTGCCAGCAGGAATACTGAGACCCAGTACTTC. Encoded protein: CASRNTETQYF.

This clonotype was counted between two and nine times. The chain carries TRBV7-9 and TRBJ2-1; D possibly corresponds to TRBD1 (6 bases). This CDR3 has 16 residues. Germline CDR1 reads SEHNR; CDR2 reads FQNEAQ (reference sequence). Trimming removed 5 bases at V and 0 bases at J, with 14 bases between. DNA for the CDR3: TGTGCCAGCAGCGATACAGGGCCCCTCTCCTACAATGAGCAGTTCTTC. Its translation: CASSDTGPLSYNEQFF. Variable domain in full (rest from reference TRBV7-9 and TRBJ2-1): DTGVSQNPRHKITKRGQNVTFRCDPISEHNRLYWYRQTLGQGPEFLTYFQNEAQLEKSRLLSDRFSAERPKGSFSTLEIQRTEQGDSAMYLCASSDTGPLSYNEQFFGPGTRLTVL.

V is TRBV29-1 and J is TRBJ2-1; TRBD1 is a possible D gene (6 bases). The closer fit of TRBJ2-7 to the DNA end suggests the J call may be wrong. The CDR3 has 14 residues. Germline assignment: CDR1 SQVTM and CDR2 ANQGSEA. This chain's CDR3 is CSTGGSGAFNEQYF. The DNA for the CDR3 is TGCAGCACTGGTGGGTCAGGGGCATTCAATGAGCAGTACTTC.

This clonotype came up a few times. The chain combines TRBV24-1 with TRBJ2-1; 7 nucleotides line up with TRBD1. Germline V gene lookup returns CDR1 KGHDR and CDR2 SFDVKD. The CDR3 length is 12 residues. Germline trimming cut 2 bases from V and 15 bases from J; bases unmatched to any gene: 6. CDR3 bases: TGTGCCACCAGTGATTGGACAGGAGACGTGTTCTTC. This translates into CATSDWTGDVFF.

A few counts support this clonotype. The chain combines TRBV27 with TRBJ2-2; D unresolved. Germline assignment: CDR1 MNHEY and CDR2 SMNVEV (reference sequence). V dropped 3 bases and J dropped 1 base, with 6 bases sitting between them. The CDR3 consists of 14 residues. In DNA, the CDR3 is TGTGCCAGCAGTTTTTCCCAGAACACCGGGGAGCTGTTTTTT. This codes for CASSFSQNTGELFF.

This clonotype was counted only a few times. The chain links TRBV28 to TRBJ2-1, with D uncertain. V lost 3 bases to trimming and J lost 5 bases, with 8 bases between them. Germline CDR1 reads MDHEN; CDR2 reads SYDVKM. This CDR3 region has 13 residues. The CDR3 sequence: CASSFFPDNEQFF. DNA of the CDR3: TGTGCCAGCAGTTTTTTCCCTGACAATGAGCAGTTCTTC.

CDR3 in amino acids: CASSYHSSNQPQHF. CDR3 coding DNA: TGTGCCAGCAGTTACCACAGTAGCAATCAGCCCCAGCATTTT. The chain uses TRBV27 and TRBJ1-5; D remains ambiguous. V lost 4 bases and J lost 0, with 7 bases in between. Germline-derived CDR1 and CDR2 are MNHEY and SMNVEV (reference sequence). There are 14 residues in the CDR3.

The chain links TRBV27 to TRBJ2-7; the D gene is possibly TRBD2 (6 bases). V was trimmed by 0 bases and J by 2 bases, leaving 11 bases between them. The CDR3 sequence is 15 residues long. Germline CDR1 is MNHEY and CDR2 is SMNVEV (reference sequence). CDR3 in DNA: TGTGCCAGCAGTTTATCGGCTAGCGCCGCCTACGAGCAGTACTTC. This translates into CASSLSASAAYEQYF.

This rearrangement joins TRBV15 to TRBJ1-1; TRBD1 is a possible D gene (6 bases). CDR1 LNHNV and CDR2 YYDKDF come from the germline V gene (reference sequence). The CDR3 runs to 15 residues. V was pared by 1 base and J by 1 base, with 10 bases between. The CDR3 DNA sequence: TGTGCCACCAGCAGAGCCAGGGGTTCGAACACTGAAGCTTTCTTT. It yields the protein CATSRARGSNTEAFF.

The chain employs TRBV4-1 and TRBJ1-2; TRBD1 is a possible D gene (6 bases). Germline CDR1 reads MGHRA; CDR2 reads YSYEKL. The V end lost 1 base, the J end lost 2 bases, and 11 bases lay between the germline ends. This CDR3 is built from 15 residues. The CDR3 loop reads CASSQGVQGNYGYTF. The CDR3 coding sequence is TGCGCCAGCAGCCAAGGAGTACAGGGAAACTATGGCTACACCTTC.

This clonotype was observed many times. The chain links TRBV7-6 to TRBJ1-5; no firm D call. V gave up 5 bases and J gave up 1 base, with 12 bases separating them. The CDR3 is 15 residues long. In germline, CDR1 is SGHVS, CDR2 FNYEAQ. The DNA for the CDR3 is TGTGCCAGCAGCGACCTTATGGGAAGCAATCAGCCCCAGCATTTT. Protein sequence: CASSDLMGSNQPQHF.

The rearrangement uses TRBV6-5 and TRBJ1-3, with unresolved D. From germline, CDR1 is MNHEY and CDR2 SVGAGI. V lost 6 bases and J 0 bases, leaving 12 bases between the germline ends. The CDR3 has 15 amino acids. The CDR3, as DNA: TGTGCCAGCAGCGACGAGGTCCGCTCTGGAAACACCATATATTTT. Translation: CASSDEVRSGNTIYF.

In DNA, the CDR3 is TGTGCCAGCAGCGAGCTGGGACAAAGCTCCTACAATGAGCAGTTCTTC. Protein product: CASSELGQSSYNEQFF. V usage is TRBV28 and J usage is TRBJ2-1, with D tentatively TRBD1 (6 bases). The length of the CDR3 is 16 residues. V was cut by 6 bases and J by 0 bases, with 15 bases left in between. In germline, CDR1 is MDHEN, CDR2 SYDVKM.

This sequence joins TRBV29-1 and TRBJ2-6; no definite D call. Germline V lookup: CDR1 SQVTM, CDR2 ANQGSEA. The CDR3 totals 13 residues. V lost 6 bases to trimming and J lost 2 bases, with 8 bases between them. CDR3 amino acids: CSVRPPGANVLTF. CDR3 nucleotide sequence: TGCAGCGTCAGACCGCCTGGGGCCAACGTCCTGACTTTC. Combining the CDR3 with reference TRBV29-1 and TRBJ2-6 gives the whole variable domain SAVISQKPSRDICQRGTSLTIQCQVDSQVTMMFWYRQQPGQSLTLIATANQGSEATYESGFVIDKFPISRPNLTFSTLTVSNMSPEDSSIYLCSVRPPGANVLTFGAGSRLTVL.